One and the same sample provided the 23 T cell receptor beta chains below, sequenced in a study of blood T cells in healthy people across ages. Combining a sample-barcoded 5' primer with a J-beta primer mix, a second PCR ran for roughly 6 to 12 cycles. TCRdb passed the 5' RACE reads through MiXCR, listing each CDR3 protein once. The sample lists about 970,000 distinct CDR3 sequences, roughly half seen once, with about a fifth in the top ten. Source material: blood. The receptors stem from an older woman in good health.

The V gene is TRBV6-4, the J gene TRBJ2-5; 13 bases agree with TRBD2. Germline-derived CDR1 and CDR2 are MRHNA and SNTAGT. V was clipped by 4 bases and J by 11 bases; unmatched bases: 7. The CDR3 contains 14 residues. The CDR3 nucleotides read TGTGCCAGCAGTGCACTAGCGGGAGGGGGTGAGCAGTACTTC. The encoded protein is CASSALAGGGEQYF.

The CDR3: CASSLAAGAVEQFF. CDR3 in DNA: TGCGCCAGCAGCTTGGCCGCAGGGGCTGTTGAGCAGTTCTTC. The V and J genes are TRBV5-1 and TRBJ2-1, with D tentatively TRBD1 (6 bases). Trimming pared 0 bases from V and 9 bases from J, leaving 13 bases between. The CDR3 has 14 residues. Germline V lookup: CDR1 SGHRS, CDR2 YFSETQ.

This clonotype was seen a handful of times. CDR3 loop: CASRTPTGVQPQHF. The CDR3 bases are TGTGCCAGCAGAACGCCTACAGGGGTTCAGCCCCAGCATTTT. The chain has TRBV6-2 or TRBV6-3 and TRBJ1-5; TRBD1 matches at 7 bases. Trimming cost V 6 bases and J 6 bases; bases outside gene matches: 8. CDR1 MNHEY and CDR2 SVGEGT come from the germline V gene. This CDR3 is 14 amino acids long.

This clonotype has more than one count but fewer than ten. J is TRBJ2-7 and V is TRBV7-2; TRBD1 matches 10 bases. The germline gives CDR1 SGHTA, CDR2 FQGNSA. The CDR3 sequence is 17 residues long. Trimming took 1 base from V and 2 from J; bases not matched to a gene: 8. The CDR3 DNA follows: TGTGCCAGCAGCTTAGGGGACAGGGGTTTTCCCCCCTACGAGCAGTACTTC. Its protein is CASSLGDRGFPPYEQYF.

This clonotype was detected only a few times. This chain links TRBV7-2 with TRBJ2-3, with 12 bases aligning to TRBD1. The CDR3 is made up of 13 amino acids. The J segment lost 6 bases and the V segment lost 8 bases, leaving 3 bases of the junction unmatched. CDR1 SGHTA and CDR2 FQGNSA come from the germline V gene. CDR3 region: CASGDRGRDTQYF. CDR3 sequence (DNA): TGTGCCAGCGGGGACAGGGGGCGCGATACGCAGTATTTT. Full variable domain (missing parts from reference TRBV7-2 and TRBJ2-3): GAGVSQSPSNKVTEKGKDVELRCDPISGHTALYWYRQSLGQGLEFLIYFQGNSAPDKSGLPSDRFSAERTGGSVSTLTIQRTQQEDSAVYLCASGDRGRDTQYFGPGTRLTVL.

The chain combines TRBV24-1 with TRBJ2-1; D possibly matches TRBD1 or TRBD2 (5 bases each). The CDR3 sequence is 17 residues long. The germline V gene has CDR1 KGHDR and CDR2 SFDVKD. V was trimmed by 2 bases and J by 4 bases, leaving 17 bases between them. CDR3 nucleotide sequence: TGTGCCACCAGTGATTGGGACCCGAAAAAGGTTTACAATGAGCAGTTCTTC. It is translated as CATSDWDPKKVYNEQFF.

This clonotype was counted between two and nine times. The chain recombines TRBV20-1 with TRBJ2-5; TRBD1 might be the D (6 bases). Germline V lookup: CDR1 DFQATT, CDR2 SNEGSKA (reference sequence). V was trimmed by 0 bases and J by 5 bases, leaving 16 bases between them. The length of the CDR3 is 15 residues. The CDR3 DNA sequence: TGCAGTGCTAGAGATATATCAGGGGATAGGGAGACCCAGTACTTC. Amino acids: CSARDISGDRETQYF.

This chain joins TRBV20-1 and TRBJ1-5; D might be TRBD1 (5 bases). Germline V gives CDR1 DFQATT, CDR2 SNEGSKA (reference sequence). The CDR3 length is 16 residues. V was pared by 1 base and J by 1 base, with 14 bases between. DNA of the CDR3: TGCAGTGCTAGAGTCACAGGCACGAGGAGCAATCAGCCCCAGCATTTT. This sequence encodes CSARVTGTRSNQPQHF.

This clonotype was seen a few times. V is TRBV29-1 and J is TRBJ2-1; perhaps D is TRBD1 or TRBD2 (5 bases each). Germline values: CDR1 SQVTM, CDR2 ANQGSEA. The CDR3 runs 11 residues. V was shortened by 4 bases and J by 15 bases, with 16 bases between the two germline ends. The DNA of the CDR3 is TGCAGCGTTGTAAAGGCAGGGACGCGGTTCTTC. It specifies CSVVKAGTRFF.

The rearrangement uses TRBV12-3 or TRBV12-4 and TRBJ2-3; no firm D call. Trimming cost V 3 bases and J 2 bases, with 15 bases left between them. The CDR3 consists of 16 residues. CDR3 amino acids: CASSFALLMNTDTQYF. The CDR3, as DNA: TGTGCCAGCAGTTTCGCTCTTTTGATGAACACAGATACGCAGTATTTT.

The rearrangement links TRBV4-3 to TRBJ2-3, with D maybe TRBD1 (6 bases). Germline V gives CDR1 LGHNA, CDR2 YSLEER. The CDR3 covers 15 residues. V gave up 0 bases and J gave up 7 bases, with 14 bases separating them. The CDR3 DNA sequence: TGCGCCAGCAGCCAAGATGTGGGACAAGGGAATACGCAGTATTTT. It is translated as CASSQDVGQGNTQYF.

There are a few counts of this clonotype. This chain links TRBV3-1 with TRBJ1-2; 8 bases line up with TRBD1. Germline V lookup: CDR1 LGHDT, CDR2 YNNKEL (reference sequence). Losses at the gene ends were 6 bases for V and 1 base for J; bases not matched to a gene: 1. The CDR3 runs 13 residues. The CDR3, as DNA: TGTGCCAGCAGGGACAGGGTTAACTATGGCTACACCTTC. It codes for CASRDRVNYGYTF.

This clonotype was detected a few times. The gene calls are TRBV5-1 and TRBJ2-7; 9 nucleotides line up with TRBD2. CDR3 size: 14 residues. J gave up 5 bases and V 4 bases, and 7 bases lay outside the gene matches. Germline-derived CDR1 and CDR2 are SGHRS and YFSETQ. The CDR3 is CASSLSGRPHEQYF. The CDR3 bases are TGCGCCAGCAGCCTGAGCGGGAGGCCCCACGAGCAGTACTTC.

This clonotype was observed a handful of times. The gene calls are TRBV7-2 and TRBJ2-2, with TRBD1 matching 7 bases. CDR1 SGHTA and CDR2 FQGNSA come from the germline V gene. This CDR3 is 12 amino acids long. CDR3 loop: CAGAGGTGELFF. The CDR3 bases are TGTGCAGGGGCAGGGGGAACCGGGGAGCTGTTTTTT.

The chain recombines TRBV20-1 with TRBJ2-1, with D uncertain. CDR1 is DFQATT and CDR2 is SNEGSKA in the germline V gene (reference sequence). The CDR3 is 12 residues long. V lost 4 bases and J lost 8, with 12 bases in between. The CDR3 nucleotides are TGCAGTGCTACCGCAGTACGCGATGAGCAGTTCTTC. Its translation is CSATAVRDEQFF.

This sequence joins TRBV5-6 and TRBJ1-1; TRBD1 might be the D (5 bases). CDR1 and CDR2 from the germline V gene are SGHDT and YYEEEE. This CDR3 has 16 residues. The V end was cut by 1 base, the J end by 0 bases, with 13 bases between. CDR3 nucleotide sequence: TGTGCCAGCAGCTTGTTCACAGGAGCTATGAACACTGAAGCTTTCTTT. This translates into CASSLFTGAMNTEAFF.

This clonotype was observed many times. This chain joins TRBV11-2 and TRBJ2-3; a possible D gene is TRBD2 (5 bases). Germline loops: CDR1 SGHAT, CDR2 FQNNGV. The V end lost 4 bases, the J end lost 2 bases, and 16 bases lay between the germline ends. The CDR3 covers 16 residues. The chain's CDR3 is CASSSLFGAVTDTQYF. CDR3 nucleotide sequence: TGTGCCAGCAGCTCCCTCTTCGGAGCGGTCACAGATACGCAGTATTTT.

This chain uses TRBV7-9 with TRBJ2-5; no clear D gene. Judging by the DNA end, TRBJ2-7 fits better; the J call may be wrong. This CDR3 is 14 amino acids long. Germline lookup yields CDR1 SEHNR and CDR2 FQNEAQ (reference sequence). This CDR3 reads CASSLEHRTYEQYF. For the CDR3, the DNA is TGTGCCAGCAGCTTAGAACACCGAACCTACGAGCAGTACTTC.

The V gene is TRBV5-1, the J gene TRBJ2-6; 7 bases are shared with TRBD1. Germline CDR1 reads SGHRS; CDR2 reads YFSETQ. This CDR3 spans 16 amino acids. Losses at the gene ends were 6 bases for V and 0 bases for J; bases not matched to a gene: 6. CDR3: CASKTGKSSGANVLTF. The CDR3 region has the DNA TGCGCCAGCAAGACAGGGAAGAGCTCTGGGGCCAACGTCCTGACTTTC. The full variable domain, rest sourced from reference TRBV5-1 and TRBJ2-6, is KAGVTQTPRYLIKTRGQQVTLSCSPISGHRSVSWYQQTPGQGLQFLFEYFSETQRNKGNFPGRFSGRQFSNSRSEMNVSTLELGDSALYLCASKTGKSSGANVLTFGAGSRLTVL.

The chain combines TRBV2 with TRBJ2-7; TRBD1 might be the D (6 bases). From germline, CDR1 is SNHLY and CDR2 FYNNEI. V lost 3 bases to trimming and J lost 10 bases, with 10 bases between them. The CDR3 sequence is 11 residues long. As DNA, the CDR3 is TGTGCCAGCAGTGACCCAGGGGTTCAGTACTTC. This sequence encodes CASSDPGVQYF.

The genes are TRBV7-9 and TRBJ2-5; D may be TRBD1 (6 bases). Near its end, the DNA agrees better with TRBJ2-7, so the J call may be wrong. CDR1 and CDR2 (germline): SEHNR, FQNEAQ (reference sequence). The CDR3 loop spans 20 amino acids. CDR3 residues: CASSSSLAGRGTLTYYEQYF. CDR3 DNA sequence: TGTGCCAGCAGCTCATCCCTTGCAGGACGAGGGACACTCACGTACTACGAGCAGTACTTC.

CDR3 nucleotides: TGCGCCACCCACCTAGGACAGGAAACAGATACGCAGTATTTT. The encoded protein is CATHLGQETDTQYF. The chain joins TRBV5-1 to TRBJ2-3; 7 bases match TRBD1. J was trimmed by 3 bases and V by 9 bases; bases with no gene match: 10. CDR3 size: 14 residues. Germline-derived CDR1 and CDR2 are SGHRS and YFSETQ.

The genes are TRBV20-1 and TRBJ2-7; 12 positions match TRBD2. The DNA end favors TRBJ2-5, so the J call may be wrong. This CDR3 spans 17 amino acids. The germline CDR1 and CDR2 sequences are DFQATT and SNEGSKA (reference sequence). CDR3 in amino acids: CSARRLAGASRQETQYF. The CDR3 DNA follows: TGCAGTGCTAGAAGACTAGCGGGAGCTAGTCGGCAAGAGACCCAGTACTTC.